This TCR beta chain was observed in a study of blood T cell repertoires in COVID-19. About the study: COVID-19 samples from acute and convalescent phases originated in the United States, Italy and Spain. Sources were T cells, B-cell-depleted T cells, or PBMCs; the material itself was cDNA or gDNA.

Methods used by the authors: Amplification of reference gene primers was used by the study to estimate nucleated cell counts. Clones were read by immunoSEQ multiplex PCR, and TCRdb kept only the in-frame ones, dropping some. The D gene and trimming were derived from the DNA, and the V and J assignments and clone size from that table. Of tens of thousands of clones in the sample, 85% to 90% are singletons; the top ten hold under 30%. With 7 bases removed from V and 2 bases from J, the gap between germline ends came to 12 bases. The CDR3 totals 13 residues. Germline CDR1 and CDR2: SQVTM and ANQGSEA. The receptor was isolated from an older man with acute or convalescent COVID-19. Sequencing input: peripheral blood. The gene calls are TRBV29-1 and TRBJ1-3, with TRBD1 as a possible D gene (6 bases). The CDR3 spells CSARTVTGNTIYF. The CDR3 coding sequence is TGCAGCGCTAGGACAGTTACTGGAAACACCATATATTTT.